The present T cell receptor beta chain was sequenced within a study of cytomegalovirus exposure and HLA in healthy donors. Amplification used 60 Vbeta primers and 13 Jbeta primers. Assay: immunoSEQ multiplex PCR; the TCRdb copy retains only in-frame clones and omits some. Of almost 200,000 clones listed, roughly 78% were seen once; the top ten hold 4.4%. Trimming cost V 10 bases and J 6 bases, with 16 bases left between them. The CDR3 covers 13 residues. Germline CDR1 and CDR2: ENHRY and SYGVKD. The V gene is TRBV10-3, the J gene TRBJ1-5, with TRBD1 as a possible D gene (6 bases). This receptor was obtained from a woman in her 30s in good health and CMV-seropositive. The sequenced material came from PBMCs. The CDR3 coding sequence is TGTGCCACAGGGGTGGAAGTGGGTCAGCCCCAGCATTTT. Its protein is CATGVEVGQPQHF.